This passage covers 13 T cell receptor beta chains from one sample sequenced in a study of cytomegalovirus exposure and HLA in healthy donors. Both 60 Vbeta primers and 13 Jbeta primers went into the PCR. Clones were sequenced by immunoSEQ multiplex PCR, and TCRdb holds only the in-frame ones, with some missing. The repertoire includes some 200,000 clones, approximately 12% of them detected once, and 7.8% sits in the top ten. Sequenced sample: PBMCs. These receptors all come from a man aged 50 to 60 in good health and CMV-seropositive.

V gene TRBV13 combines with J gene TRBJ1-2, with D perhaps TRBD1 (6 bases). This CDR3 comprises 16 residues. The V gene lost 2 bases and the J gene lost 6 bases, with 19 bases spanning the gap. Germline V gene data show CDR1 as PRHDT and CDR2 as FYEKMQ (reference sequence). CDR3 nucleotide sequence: TGTGCCAGCAGCTTAAGTTTGGTACAGGGCCCCAATGGCTACACCTTC. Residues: CASSLSLVQGPNGYTF.

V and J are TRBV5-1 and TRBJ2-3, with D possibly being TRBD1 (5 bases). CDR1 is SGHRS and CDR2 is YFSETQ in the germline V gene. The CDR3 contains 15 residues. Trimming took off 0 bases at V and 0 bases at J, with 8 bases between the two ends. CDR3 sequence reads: CASSLDRKSTDTQYF. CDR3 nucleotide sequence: TGCGCCAGCAGCTTGGACAGGAAAAGCACAGATACGCAGTATTTT.

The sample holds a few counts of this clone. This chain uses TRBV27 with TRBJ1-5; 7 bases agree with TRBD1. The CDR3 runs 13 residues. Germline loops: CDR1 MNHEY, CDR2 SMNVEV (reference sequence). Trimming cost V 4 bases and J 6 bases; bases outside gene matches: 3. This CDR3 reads CASSYRGSQPQHF. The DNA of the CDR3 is TGTGCCAGCAGTTACAGGGGTAGTCAGCCCCAGCATTTT.

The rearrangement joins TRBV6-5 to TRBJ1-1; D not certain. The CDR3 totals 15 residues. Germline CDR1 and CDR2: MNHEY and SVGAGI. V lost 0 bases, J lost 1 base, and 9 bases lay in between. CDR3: CASSYSMGANTEAFF. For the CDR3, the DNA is TGTGCCAGCAGTTACTCGATGGGCGCGAACACTGAAGCTTTCTTT.

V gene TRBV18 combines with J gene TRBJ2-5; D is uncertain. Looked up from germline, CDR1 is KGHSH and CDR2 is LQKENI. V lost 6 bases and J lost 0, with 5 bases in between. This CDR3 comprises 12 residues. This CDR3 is CASSLYQETQYF. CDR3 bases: TGTGCCAGCTCCCTGTACCAAGAGACCCAGTACTTC.

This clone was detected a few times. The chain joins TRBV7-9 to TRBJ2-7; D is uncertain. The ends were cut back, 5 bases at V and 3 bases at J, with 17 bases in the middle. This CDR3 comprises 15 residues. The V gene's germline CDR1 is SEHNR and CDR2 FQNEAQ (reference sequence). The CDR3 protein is CASSPVAVQIYEQYF. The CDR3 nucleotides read TGTGCCAGCAGCCCTGTCGCGGTGCAGATCTACGAGCAGTACTTC.

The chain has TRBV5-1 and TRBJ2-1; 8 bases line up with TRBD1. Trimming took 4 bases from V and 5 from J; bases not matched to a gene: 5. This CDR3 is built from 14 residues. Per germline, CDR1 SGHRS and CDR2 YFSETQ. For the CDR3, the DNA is TGCGCCAGCAGCCGACAGGGGATTAACAATGAGCAGTTCTTC. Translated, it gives CASSRQGINNEQFF.

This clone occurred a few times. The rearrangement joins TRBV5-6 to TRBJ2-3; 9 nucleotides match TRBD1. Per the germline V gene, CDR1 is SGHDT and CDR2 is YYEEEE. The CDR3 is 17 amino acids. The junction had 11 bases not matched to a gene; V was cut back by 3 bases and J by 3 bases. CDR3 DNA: TGTGCCAGCAGCTCCGTGGGGGGACAGGGACTTACAGATACGCAGTATTTT. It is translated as CASSSVGGQGLTDTQYF. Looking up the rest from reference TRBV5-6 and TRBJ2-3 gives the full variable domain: DAGVTQSPTHLIKTRGQQVTLRCSPKSGHDTVSWYQQALGQGPQFIFQYYEEEERQRGNFPDRFSGHQFPNYSSELNVNALLLGDSALYLCASSSVGGQGLTDTQYFGPGTRLTVL.

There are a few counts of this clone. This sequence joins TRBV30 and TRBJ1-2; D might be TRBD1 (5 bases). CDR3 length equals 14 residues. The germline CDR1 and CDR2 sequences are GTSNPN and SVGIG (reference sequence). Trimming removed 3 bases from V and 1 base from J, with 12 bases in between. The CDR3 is CAWSPGDSNYGYTF. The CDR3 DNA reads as TGTGCCTGGAGCCCCGGCGACAGTAACTATGGCTACACCTTC.

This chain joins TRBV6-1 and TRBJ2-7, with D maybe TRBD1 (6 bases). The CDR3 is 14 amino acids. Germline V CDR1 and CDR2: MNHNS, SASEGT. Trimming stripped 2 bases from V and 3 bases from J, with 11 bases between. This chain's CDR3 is CASSETGSVYEQYF. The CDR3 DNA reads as TGTGCCAGCAGTGAAACAGGGTCGGTCTACGAGCAGTACTTC.

The DNA for the CDR3 is TGTGCCAGCAGCTGGAGGGGAGGGGAAAAACTGTTTTTT. Its protein product is CASSWRGGEKLFF. V and J are TRBV6-1 and TRBJ1-4, with D possibly being TRBD1 (5 bases). Germline CDR1 and CDR2: MNHNS and SASEGT. CDR3 length: 13 residues. Trimming took 6 bases from V and 8 from J, leaving 13 bases between them.

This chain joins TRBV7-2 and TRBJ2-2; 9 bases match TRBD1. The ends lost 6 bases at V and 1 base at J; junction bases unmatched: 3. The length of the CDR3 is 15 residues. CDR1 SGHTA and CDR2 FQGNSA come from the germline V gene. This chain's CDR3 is CASRQDRGNTGELFF. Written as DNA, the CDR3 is TGTGCCAGCAGACAGGACAGGGGGAACACCGGGGAGCTGTTTTTT.

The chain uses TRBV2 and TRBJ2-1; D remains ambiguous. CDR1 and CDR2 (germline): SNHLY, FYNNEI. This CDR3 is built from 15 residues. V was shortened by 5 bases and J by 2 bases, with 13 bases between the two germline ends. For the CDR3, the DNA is TGTGCCAGCAGTCCCGACAACCTGGCCTACAATGAGCAGTTCTTC. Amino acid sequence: CASSPDNLAYNEQFF.